Listed below are T cell receptor beta chains from one sample, sequenced in a study of T cell responses to AZD1222 COVID-19 vaccine. Measured with immunoSEQ multiplex PCR; TCRdb has only the in-frame clones, and not every one. The repertoire holds around 250,000 clones, with approximately 95% as singletons. The specimen comprised peripheral blood, sampled on day 0 of AZD1222 vaccination. These receptors all stem from an adult in good health. CDR3s include the opening cysteine and the closing phenylalanine or tryptophan. The D gene is left open where the match is weak.

>TRBV4-3|TRBJ2-3|TRBD2
TGCGCCAGCAGCCAGAGGACTAGGGCGGGAGATACGCAGTATTTT
CASSQRTRAGDTQYF
>TRBV28|TRBJ1-2|TRBD1
TGTGCCAGCAGTTCTCCCGGGACAGGGTTAGACTATGGCGGCTACACCTTC
CASSSPGTGLDYGGYTF
>TRBV7-2|TRBJ2-2|TRBD1
TGTGCCAGCAGCCCGGACAGGCCAACCGGGGAGCTGTTTTTT
CASSPDRPTGELFF
>TRBV7-2|TRBJ2-1|-
TGTGCCAGCAGCTTAGCAAGTCTCCGGAACAATGAGCAGTTCTTC
CASSLASLRNNEQFF
>TRBV7-8|TRBJ2-7|-
TGTGCCAGCAGCTTGGGGACCCCTACCTACGAGCAGTACTTC
CASSLGTPTYEQYF
>TRBV5-1|TRBJ1-4|TRBD1
TGCGCCAGCAGCCCGGGGACAGTAGGGCATGAAAAACTGTTTTTT
CASSPGTVGHEKLFF
>TRBV27|TRBJ1-5|-
TGTGCCAGCAGTCCGGGAGGTCAGCCCCAGCATTTT
CASSPGGQPQHF
>TRBV10-3|TRBJ2-2|-
TGTGCCATCAGTGAGTCGAAGGTTCAGGACAATACCGGGGAGCTGTTTTTT
CAISESKVQDNTGELFF
>TRBV7-9|TRBJ1-1|-
TGTGCAAGCAGCGGACTCAAGGGGGTTATCACTGAAGCTTTCTTT
CASSGLKGVITEAFF
>TRBV7-2|TRBJ2-7|-
TGTGCCAGCAGCCTCTCAGGGGCCACTTACGAGCAGTACTTC
CASSLSGATYEQYF
>TRBV27|TRBJ2-2|-
TGTGCCAGCAGGGGACGACCCTCTGGGGAGCTGTTTTTT
CASRGRPSGELFF
>TRBV10-2|TRBJ1-5|-
TGCGCCAGCAGTACCCACAGGGAGGTCAATCAGCCCCAGCATTTT
CASSTHREVNQPQHF
>TRBV28|TRBJ2-4|TRBD1
TGTGCCAGCAGTTTATCAAGGGGGCCGTACATTCAGTACTTC
CASSLSRGPYIQYF
>TRBV12-3/TRBV12-4|TRBJ1-2|TRBD1
TGTGCCAGCAGCGGGGACAGACGAGGCTACACCTTC
CASSGDRRGYTF
>TRBV6-5|TRBJ2-1|TRBD1
TGTGCCAGCATTAGAACGGGACAGGGTGGACATGAGCAGTTCTTC
CASIRTGQGGHEQFF
>TRBV5-1|TRBJ1-1|-
TGCGCCAGCAGCTTGTCCGTCAGCCCCCGGGAAGCTTTCTTT
CASSLSVSPREAFF
>TRBV2|TRBJ2-7|-
TGTGCCAGCAGTTCACAAAATGTGGGCGACGAGCAGTACTTC
CASSSQNVGDEQYF